This record concerns one T cell receptor beta chain sequence. Its antigen is unknown. The junction departs from the called germline gene at one end, perhaps through a read error. The data belong to a study of memory CD4+ T cells and cytomegalovirus serostatus. TCRdb's copy holds only in-frame clones and misses some; the assay was immunoSEQ multiplex PCR. The sample holds about 61,000 clones, approximately 85% seen once. The sort gate was single viable CD3+CD4+CD8-CD45RO+ cells for memory CD4+ T cells. After thawing, CD4+ T cells were positively selected. General study points: A US-trained random forest predicted CMV serostatus with median AUC around 0.9.

CDR3 length equals 14 residues. Germline-derived CDR1 and CDR2 are SNHLY and FYNNEI. The source material was memory CD4+ T cells from blood. The chain combines TRBV2 with TRBJ2-7; D is unclear. The receptor comes from an adult in good health and CMV-seronegative. CDR3 in DNA: TGTGCCAGCAGTGAAAAGGAGAAGGGCGCCGCTCGAAGCTTC. It translates to CASSEKEKGAARSF.